This is a list of T cell receptor beta chains from one sample in a study of blood T cell repertoires in COVID-19. Some clones are missing from TCRdb's copy, which holds only in-frame ones; the method was immunoSEQ multiplex PCR. The sample lists 300,000 to 400,000 clones, about 90% occurring once. The sequencing input was PBMCs or T cells enriched from blood (not recorded which). These receptor sequences come from a man aged 25 to 40 who had recovered from COVID-19. CDR3s include the opening cysteine and the closing phenylalanine or tryptophan. The order of the fields is J gene, clone size, V gene, D gene, CDR3 protein. The D gene is left open where the match is weak. Size tells how often a clone was seen (once, few, many) or the class of an expanded clone, and some rows leave it out.

TRBJ2-1	NA	TRBV7-3	TRBD1	CASSQDRGWNNEQFF
TRBJ1-2	few	TRBV11-2	NA	CASSLRDRRDYGYTF
TRBJ2-3	few	TRBV7-2	NA	CAEGTAGSDTQYF
TRBJ2-7	NA	TRBV30	NA	CAWSVNTGLAREQYF
TRBJ1-6	NA	TRBV12-3/TRBV12-4	TRBD1	CASRRQGDSPLHF
TRBJ2-7	NA	TRBV29-1	NA	CSVEVAQVSSYEQYF
TRBJ1-1	NA	TRBV25-1	NA	CASSLTWGGTEAFF
TRBJ2-2	NA	TRBV24-1	TRBD2	CATSVSGRTGELFF
TRBJ2-3	NA	TRBV18	TRBD2	CASSPRGGADTQYF
TRBJ1-2	NA	TRBV5-4	NA	CASSQSAGRSFLYGYTF